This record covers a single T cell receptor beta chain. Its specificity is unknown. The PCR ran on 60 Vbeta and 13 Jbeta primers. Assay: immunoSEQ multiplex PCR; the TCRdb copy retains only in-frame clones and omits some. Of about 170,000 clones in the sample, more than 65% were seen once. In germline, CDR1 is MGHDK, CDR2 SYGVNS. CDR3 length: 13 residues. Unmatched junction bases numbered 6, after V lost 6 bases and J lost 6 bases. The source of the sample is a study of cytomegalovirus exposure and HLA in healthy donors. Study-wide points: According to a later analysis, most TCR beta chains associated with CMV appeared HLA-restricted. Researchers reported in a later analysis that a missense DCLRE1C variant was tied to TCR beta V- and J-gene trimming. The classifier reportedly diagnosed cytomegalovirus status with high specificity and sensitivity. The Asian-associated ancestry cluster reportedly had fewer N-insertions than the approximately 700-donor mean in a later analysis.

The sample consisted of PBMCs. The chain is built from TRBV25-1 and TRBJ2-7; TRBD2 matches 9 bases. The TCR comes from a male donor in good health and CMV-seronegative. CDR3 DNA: TGTGCCAGCAGAATTAGCGGGAGCACCGAGCAGTACTTC. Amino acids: CASRISGSTEQYF.